These 13 T cell receptor beta chains share one sample of origin, sequenced in a study of blood T cells in healthy people across ages (dated by TCRdb to the mid-2010s). Library method: 5' RACE. Sequencing was carried out with an Illumina HiSeq 2500. The second PCR ran for about 6 to 12 cycles and used a J-beta primer mix along with a sample-barcoded 5' primer. The public reads were reprocessed in TCRdb via fastp at Q25 and MiXCR, keeping in-frame beta chains. CDR3 protein sequences are deduplicated, and each keeps its most common genes and DNA. Within this sample are about 1.4 million distinct CDR3 sequences, with almost 60% of them counted one time only. The ten largest make up over 5% of the sample. Sequenced: blood. These receptors all come from a man between 18 and 29 years old in good health.

The V and J genes are TRBV28 and TRBJ2-5; D call uncertain. V gave up 3 bases and J gave up 5 bases, with 13 bases separating them. The CDR3 totals 14 residues. The V gene's germline CDR1 is MDHEN and CDR2 SYDVKM. In DNA, the CDR3 is TGTGCCAGCAGTTTTTCGAACCTTGGGGAGACCCAGTACTTC. Its translation: CASSFSNLGETQYF.

V usage is TRBV3-1 and J usage is TRBJ1-4, with unresolved D. The CDR3 extends over 14 amino acids. Germline V gene data show CDR1 as LGHDT and CDR2 as YNNKEL (reference sequence). The ends were cut back, 1 base at V and 6 bases at J, with 9 bases in the middle. For the CDR3, the DNA is TGTGCCAGCAGCCAAGCGTGGCAGGATGAAAAACTGTTTTTT. Translated: CASSQAWQDEKLFF.

This clonotype occurred once. V usage is TRBV5-6 and J usage is TRBJ1-5; no reliable D call. Germline V gene sequence: CDR1 SGHDT, CDR2 YYEEEE. V was pared by 0 bases and J by 6 bases, with 19 bases between. This CDR3 contains 17 residues. The CDR3 loop is CASSLGSGSRSRQPQHF. CDR3 DNA sequence: TGTGCCAGCAGCTTGGGATCGGGCTCTCGGTCTCGTCAGCCCCAGCATTTT.

The V call is TRBV6-2 or TRBV6-3, the J call TRBJ1-1; D not certain. V was cut by 5 bases and J by 0 bases, with 10 bases left in between. The CDR3 spans 14 residues. Per the germline V gene, CDR1 is MNHEY and CDR2 is SVGEGT. The CDR3 region is CASSPPSMNTEAFF. The CDR3 coding sequence is TGTGCCAGCAGTCCCCCCTCCATGAACACTGAAGCTTTCTTT.

This chain joins TRBV20-1 and TRBJ1-2; D gene uncertain. Germline V gene lookup returns CDR1 DFQATT and CDR2 SNEGSKA (reference sequence). This CDR3 has 12 amino acids. V was shortened by 8 bases and J by 4 bases, with 14 bases between the two germline ends. CDR3 amino acids: CSCVYSPYGYTF. The CDR3 region has the DNA TGCAGTTGTGTATATTCCCCCTATGGCTACACCTTC.

This sequence joins TRBV29-1 and TRBJ2-3; D gene unclear. This CDR3 contains 13 residues. Germline V gene lookup returns CDR1 SQVTM and CDR2 ANQGSEA. V was pared by 2 bases and J by 0 bases, with 6 bases between. CDR3 nucleotides: TGCAGCGTTGAAACTCCTAGCACAGATACGCAGTATTTT. Amino acids: CSVETPSTDTQYF.

This rearrangement joins TRBV10-3 to TRBJ1-4; 7 bases fit TRBD1. With 2 bases clipped from V and 7 bases from J, the junction kept 4 bases outside the gene matches. CDR1 is ENHRY, CDR2 SYGVKD, per germline. The CDR3 totals 14 residues. The CDR3 reads CAISEAGGSEKLFF. The CDR3 region has the DNA TGTGCCATCAGTGAGGCAGGGGGAAGTGAAAAACTGTTTTTT.

This clonotype appeared a single time. At one boundary the junction diverges from the germline segment, which might be a read error. The chain employs TRBV4-1 and TRBJ1-6; maybe TRBD1 (6 bases). The germline CDR1 and CDR2 sequences are MGHRA and YSYEKL. The CDR3 length is 13 residues. CDR3 region: CASRQETGPPLHF. In nucleotides, the CDR3 is TGCGCCAGCAGGCAAGAAACAGGGCCACCCCTCCACTTT.

The chain carries TRBV5-1 and TRBJ1-5; D gene unclear. The CDR3 runs to 15 residues. Germline CDR1 and CDR2: SGHRS and YFSETQ. The ends were cut back, 6 bases at V and 2 bases at J, with 15 bases in the middle. The CDR3 spells CASIDTTRRNQPQHF. In nucleotides, the CDR3 is TGCGCCAGCATCGACACCACGAGGCGCAATCAGCCCCAGCATTTT.

This clonotype was detected a few times. V gene TRBV12-3 or TRBV12-4 combines with J gene TRBJ1-4, with D possibly matching TRBD1 (5 bases). This CDR3 region has 12 residues. V shed 4 bases and J shed 7 bases, with 7 bases lying between them. Here the CDR3 DNA reads TGTGCCAGCAGTTCCCAGGGTGAAAAACTGTTTTTT. Amino acid sequence: CASSSQGEKLFF.

The chain recombines TRBV11-2 with TRBJ1-3; unclear D gene. The V and J ends lost 1 base and 0 bases respectively, with 16 bases between them. Per the germline V gene, CDR1 is SGHAT and CDR2 is FQNNGV. This CDR3 contains 18 residues. For the CDR3, the DNA is TGTGCCAGCAGCTTAGGATTCGGGCGGAACCGCTCTGGAAACACCATATATTTT. It specifies CASSLGFGRNRSGNTIYF.

This chain uses TRBV29-1 with TRBJ2-7; D call uncertain. Germline V gene sequence: CDR1 SQVTM, CDR2 ANQGSEA. This CDR3 has 11 residues. Between the trimmed V and J ends, which lost 7 bases and 3 bases, there was a span of 10 bases. The CDR3 DNA reads as TGCAGCGCACTGTTGGGCTACGAGCAGTACTTC. It yields the protein CSALLGYEQYF.

The gene calls are TRBV7-9 and TRBJ2-7; 8 bases match TRBD1. CDR1 is SEHNR and CDR2 is FQNEAQ in the germline V gene (reference sequence). The CDR3 covers 15 residues. J was trimmed by 2 bases and V by 3 bases; bases with no gene match: 6. The chain's CDR3 is CASSFSRDRTYEQYF. Written as DNA, the CDR3 is TGTGCCAGCAGCTTCAGCCGGGACAGGACCTACGAGCAGTACTTC. Full variable domain (missing parts from reference TRBV7-9 and TRBJ2-7): DTGVSQNPRHKITKRGQNVTFRCDPISEHNRLYWYRQTLGQGPEFLTYFQNEAQLEKSRLLSDRFSAERPKGSFSTLEIQRTEQGDSAMYLCASSFSRDRTYEQYFGPGTRLTVT.